These 10 T cell receptor beta chains came from one sample sequenced in a study of cytomegalovirus exposure and HLA in healthy donors. Clones were sequenced by immunoSEQ multiplex PCR, and TCRdb holds only the in-frame ones, with some missing. The repertoire holds around 230,000 clones, around 86% seen once, with over 0.95% in the top ten. The sample comprised PBMCs. These receptor sequences come from a woman aged 25 to 39 in good health and CMV-seropositive.

Many counts were recorded for this clone. The chain couples TRBV2 to TRBJ2-7; D unresolved. CDR3 length: 12 amino acids. CDR1 SNHLY and CDR2 FYNNEI come from the germline V gene. Trimming took 5 bases from V and 5 from J, leaving 10 bases between them. Here the CDR3 reads CASSYQVHEQYF. DNA for the CDR3: TGTGCCAGCAGTTATCAGGTTCACGAGCAGTACTTC.

V gene TRBV9 combines with J gene TRBJ2-7, with D possibly being TRBD2 (5 bases). The germline V gene has CDR1 SGDLS and CDR2 YYNGEE. Between the trimmed V and J ends, which lost 0 bases and 7 bases, there was a span of 17 bases. The CDR3 contains 15 residues. CDR3 protein: CASSVDFGVAGEQYF. Here the CDR3 DNA reads TGTGCCAGCAGCGTAGATTTCGGGGTAGCCGGGGAGCAGTACTTC.

CDR3 in DNA: TGTGCCAGCAGTGATTGGGGAGAAGCCTACGAGCAGTACTTC. Protein product: CASSDWGEAYEQYF. The V gene is TRBV25-1, the J gene TRBJ2-7, with TRBD2 as a possible D gene (5 bases). The germline V gene has CDR1 MGHDK and CDR2 SYGVNS. This CDR3 contains 14 residues. Trimming removed 3 bases at V and 2 bases at J, with 11 bases between.

The chain recombines TRBV18 with TRBJ2-3, with TRBD1 matching 8 bases. This CDR3 is built from 15 residues. From germline, CDR1 is KGHSH and CDR2 LQKENI. V lost 6 bases and J lost 4; bases outside the gene matches: 9. The CDR3, as DNA: TGTGCCAGCTCCCTGTTTCAGGGGGCCGCAGATACGCAGTATTTT. Translated: CASSLFQGAADTQYF.

The chain has TRBV11-2 and TRBJ2-2; 9 bases agree with TRBD1. Germline assignment: CDR1 SGHAT and CDR2 FQNNGV. The CDR3 runs 19 residues. V was clipped by 5 bases and J by 4 bases; unmatched bases: 17. For the CDR3, the DNA is TGTGCCAGCAGCGGTGGGACAGGGCCCTCCCCCGCGGGCACCGGGGAGCTGTTTTTT. As protein: CASSGGTGPSPAGTGELFF. Full variable domain (outside the CDR3, taken from reference TRBV11-2 and TRBJ2-2): EAGVAQSPRYKIIEKRQSVAFWCNPISGHATLYWYQQILGQGPKLLIQFQNNGVVDDSQLPKDRFSAERLKGVDSTLKIQPAKLEDSAVYLCASSGGTGPSPAGTGELFFGEGSRLTVL.

The chain links TRBV7-2 to TRBJ2-7; TRBD2 agrees at 7 bases. This CDR3 is 17 amino acids long. Losses at the gene ends were 2 bases for V and 3 bases for J; bases not matched to a gene: 13. Germline lookup yields CDR1 SGHTA and CDR2 FQGNSA. For the CDR3, the DNA is TGTGCCAGCAGCTTAATAGCGGGTGCCCCTTACTACTACGAGCAGTACTTC. Its protein product is CASSLIAGAPYYYEQYF.

V gene TRBV10-1 combines with J gene TRBJ2-7; D is perhaps TRBD1 (6 bases). From germline, CDR1 is WNHNN and CDR2 SYGVQD (reference sequence). The CDR3 is made up of 14 amino acids. Trimming shortened V by 0 bases and J by 3 bases, and 9 bases separated the two germline ends. The CDR3: CASSESGDNYEQYF. CDR3 DNA sequence: TGCGCCAGCAGTGAGTCGGGGGACAACTACGAGCAGTACTTC.

J is TRBJ1-3 and V is TRBV28; D is possibly TRBD1 (5 bases). This CDR3 spans 14 amino acids. Per the germline V gene, CDR1 is MDHEN and CDR2 is SYDVKM. V lost 2 bases and J lost 3, with 8 bases in between. Written as DNA, the CDR3 is TGTGCCAGCAGTTTAGGGACTGATGGAAACACCATATATTTT. Amino acids: CASSLGTDGNTIYF.

CDR3 protein: CAWSVGAGYGYTF. The CDR3 region has the DNA TGTGCCTGGAGTGTGGGGGCCGGCTATGGCTACACCTTC. The chain links TRBV30 to TRBJ1-2; D is perhaps TRBD1 (6 bases). The V gene's germline CDR1 is GTSNPN and CDR2 SVGIG (reference sequence). CDR3 length: 13 amino acids. The V gene lost 0 bases and the J gene lost 4 bases, with 9 bases spanning the gap.

J is TRBJ2-3 and V is TRBV19; TRBD2 aligns across 7 bases. After removal of 5 bases from V and 4 bases from J, the junction contained 15 bases not matched to a gene. The CDR3 has 17 residues. Germline V gene data show CDR1 as LNHDA and CDR2 as SQIVND (reference sequence). CDR3 nucleotides: TGTGCCAGTAGTGGGGCGGGAGTTTGGCCTTTAGCAGATACGCAGTATTTT. Residues: CASSGAGVWPLADTQYF.